The source of this T cell receptor (beta chain) is a study of T-cell memory formation after mild COVID-19 (dated by TCRdb to the early 2020s). Turning to the overall study: Most TCR sequence clusters were specific to one of the two donors. Longitudinal TCRalpha and TCRbeta repertoire sequencing tracked T-cell clones expanding and contracting after mild COVID-19 in two donors. Two young, previously healthy adult volunteers made up the cohort, one male and one female. Overall study results and their limits: The study covered only a couple of mild cases, and larger cohorts including severe cases with pre-infection samples were considered necessary. SARS-CoV-2 specificity of the second-wave clones peaking on day 37 was not confirmed. Clones contracting from day 15 to 85 had balanced CD4/CD8 phenotypes, while a second wave expanding from day 15 to 37 was biased towards CD4+. Some responding clones were detected in pre-infection memory, which suggested that pre-existing cross-reactive memory T cells had joined the SARS-CoV-2 response. Contracting CD4+ clones were located mainly in the CM and EM memory subsets, whereas CD8+ clones were found to be enriched in EMRA.

PBMCs were isolated by Ficoll-Paque density gradient centrifugation. On this clonotype itself: Its cognate antigen has yet to be identified. There are no base qualities to consult, and no much larger clone falls within one base.

V is pruned by 6 bases and J by 2 bases, leaving 8 bases of the junction without a gene match. Including cysteine and phenylalanine, the CDR3 has 15 amino acids. The only DNA kept is the CDR3, 45 bases in frame from the first base. These reads were obtained on an Illumina NovaSeq 6000. TCRalpha and TCRbeta cDNA libraries were constructed by 5'RACE with constant-segment primers, with sample barcodes and unique molecular identifiers being introduced. RNA was extracted from every sample with Trizol reagent. Library amplification was performed in two PCR steps, and a second sample barcode and Illumina TruSeq adapters were introduced in the second step. Libraries were sequenced on an Illumina NovaSeq with 2 x 150 bp paired-end reads. Under the source paper's analysis protocol: The reads were demultiplexed and collapsed into UMI-guided consensus sequences using migec v1.2.7. With mixcr v2.1.11, UMI consensuses were aligned to TRA and TRB V and J templates and assembled into clonotypes. A clonotype was counted as expanded or contracted only if both edgeR and NoisET called the change significant, with noise models trained on biological replicates. For edgeR calls, the cutoffs were a false discovery rate-adjusted p below 0.01 and a log2 fold-change threshold of 1. As an exploratory analysis of dynamics, max-normalized trajectories of the 1000 most abundant clonotypes were examined with PCA combined with hierarchical clustering. The CD4 or CD8 phenotype of responding clones was assigned using the separately sequenced CD4+ and CD8+ repertoires. TCRdb's own reprocessing of the public reads used fastp at Q25 and MiXCR and kept productive beta chains. For every CDR3 protein sequence, its rows merge into one entry that carries the most common genes and DNA. The V and J calls and clone size come from TCRdb's table, not from the authors' own analysis. The table for this sample lists roughly 240,000 distinct CDR3 sequences; approximately 15% of them were counted only once. The ten largest clonotypes hold 2.1% of the sample.

This TCR was sampled from an adult woman who had mild COVID-19 (a few samples of this study predate the infection). The sample titles of this study are shuffled in the database, so cell type and time point are left out; the donor was told from shared clones. Sequenced input: PBMCs or a T cell subset sorted from them (not recorded which). The sequence joins TRBV12-3 or TRBV12-4 to TRBJ2-3, and TRBD2 matches 7 of the central bases. The CDR3 region: CASSFRRGVTDTQYF. At the DNA level, the sequence is TGTGCCAGCAGCTTCCGTCGGGGGGTCACAGATACGCAGTATTTT.